This record looks at one TCR beta chain sequence and its context. Its antigen is currently unknown. Germline V gives CDR1 MGHRA, CDR2 YSYEKL. The CDR3 spans 16 residues. Trimming removed 4 bases at V and 0 bases at J, with 12 bases between. Method: immunoSEQ multiplex PCR; TCRdb's copy keeps in-frame clones and lacks some. This sample carries roughly 150,000 clones, more than 75% of them seen once, and the ten largest clones take around 3%. This specimen belongs to a study of cytomegalovirus exposure and HLA in healthy donors. Whole-study context: The 130 or so validation repertoires used the same platform as the approximately 620 first-cohort repertoires (as reported by a later analysis).

Study-wide results and limits: The study recorded over 150 TCR beta chains that were cytomegalovirus-associated.

This rearrangement joins TRBV4-1 to TRBJ2-2; D remains unclear. The receptor was isolated from a young man in good health and CMV-seronegative. The material sequenced was PBMCs. CDR3 protein: CASSRSGSANTGELFF. The CDR3 nucleotides read TGCGCCAGCAGCCGATCTGGCTCTGCGAACACCGGGGAGCTGTTTTTT.